This TCR beta chain was found in a study of cytomegalovirus exposure and HLA in healthy donors (dated by TCRdb to about 2017). In terms of the full investigation: An earlier analysis of approximately 640 of the donors reported approximately 290 Gb of sequence data and some 120 million unique TCR beta sequences from about 179 million T cells. Among the approximately 400 genotyped donors, 75% to 90% belonged to the genetic ancestry cluster associated with self-reported Caucasian donors. The study aimed to test whether cataloging public T cell receptors could reveal signatures of past pathogen exposure. Five DR-DQ haplotypes were handled as single units for association and clustering because linkage in the cohort was strong. An early release that covered roughly 600 HLA-typed donors contained about 290 gigabases of sequencing data and 70 million to 100 million unique TCR sequences. On average, roughly 250,000 unique TCR beta nucleotide sequences were sequenced per donor among about 400 genotyped donors of the cohort, with around 19% of those sequences being non-productive. Class I and class II HLA loci were covered by the typing at four-digit resolution. Besides the first cohort of approximately 710 subjects, a separate validation cohort made up of 120 different subjects was used. Typing coverage differed by locus: A, B, C, DRB1 and DQB1 were typed in roughly 620-640 donors, DQA1 in 522, DPA1 in around 610, and DPB1 in just under 490. A later analysis re-analyzed previously published TCR beta repertoires from 600 to 850 donors and added high-resolution HLA genotyping to study TCR occurrence patterns. Genome-wide SNP genotypes for about three fifths of the 666 donors were used in a later genetic analysis, which treated that subset as a discovery cohort. Rather than using new phenotypic data, the later analysis identified candidate immune exposures from TCR beta sequences and from how often those sequences occurred across donors. Donor age, sex, ethnicity and CMV serostatus were compiled alongside the repertoire data. In an earlier analysis of 587 of the donors, high-throughput TCR beta sequencing was used to judge whether each TCR beta V gene segment behaved as functional or pseudogenic. The T cell repertoires of around 670 subjects were profiled by immunosequencing and related to cytomegalovirus serostatus. All discovery cohort repertoires had been generated on a single sequencing platform. To predict cytomegalovirus infection status, the study brought together high-throughput TCR immunosequencing, statistical association of individual TCRs with disease status, and machine learning. What the work shows at the level of the full study, not this receptor alone: Compared with equally common non-associated chains, HLA-associated TCR beta chains in a later analysis were more clonally expanded and had lower generation probabilities. In a later analysis, TCR association rates were found to vary across HLA loci, with the most associated TCRs seen for DRB1 alleles and the fewest for HLA-C alleles. Across donors, most TCR sequences were observed very rarely, whereas some public TCRs were present in many individuals. The earlier analysis of nearly 600 of the donors excluded some 15 rarely observed V segments, including chromosome 9 orphons, because counts were too low. V-gene and J-gene trimming of TCR beta chains was associated with a missense DCLRE1C variant in a later genetic analysis, and the association was replicated in an independent cohort. In a later analysis, most CMV-associated TCR beta chains were found to appear HLA-restricted, with HLA associations seemingly driven largely by CMV exposure. Linkage disequilibrium might explain the correlated functional status among segregating V segments, but an unknown experimental factor could not be ruled out. The only immune exposure information available for the cohort was CMV serostatus. When HLA alleles, especially DR and DQ, strongly co-occurred, TCR associations were difficult to assign to individual alleles. In a later analysis, more than 15,000 TCR beta sequences were associated with specific HLA alleles at a false discovery rate of 0.05. Because HLA typing was missing for some donors at each locus, association tests included only the typed subset. Presence/absence analyses assumed roughly uniform sequencing depth across donors, an assumption that may not hold. Only TCR beta chains were sequenced in this cohort, and the absence of alpha or paired-chain data limited detectable features. A later genetic analysis reported fewer N-insertions in productive TCRs among donors in an Asian-associated ancestry cluster than the roughly 650-donor mean. A further reported finding was that TCR beta sequences accurately predicted the HLA-A and HLA-B alleles for most subjects in the first cohort. In the study, approximately 150 TCR beta chains were listed as associated with cytomegalovirus. A group of highly shared sequence variants was considered likely to be a technical artifact of the sequencing pipeline. The classifier was reported to diagnose cytomegalovirus status with high specificity and sensitivity in both the original and validation cohorts. In a later analysis, several top co-occurrence clusters were reported to appear linked to parvovirus B19, influenza, CMV and Epstein-Barr virus. In an earlier analysis of 450 to 750 of the donors, most TCR beta V segments appeared in productive rearrangements about 87% or about 30% of the time, broadly matching IMGT annotations. According to the authors, the approach could potentially be generalized to other disease states and immunological phenotypes. The 87-base-pair reads could not distinguish some IMGT-functional V segments, including TRBV6-2 and TRBV6-3, so those segments were excluded. Three of the identified cytomegalovirus-associated TCR beta chains were confirmed in vitro to be specific for cytomegalovirus antigens.

The cohort comprised some 730 healthy bone marrow donors. At the time of sampling, every cohort member was nominally healthy, though immune exposures that went unrecorded were likely present. The donor tested CMV seronegative, placing the donor among the 352 seronegative members of the cohort. Every donor gave a peripheral blood sample, and the peripheral blood mononuclear cells from that sample were used for TCR beta sequencing. The Qiagen DNeasy Blood Extraction Kit was used to extract genomic DNA from the blood cell samples. The trim is 5 bases for V and 2 bases for J, with a gap of 14 bases between the germline ends. The CDR1 and CDR2 encoded by the germline V gene (reference sequence) are MNHNY and SVGAGI. The CDR3 has 15 amino acids, counting the end cysteine and phenylalanine. Of the read, only the CDR3 DNA is kept; its 45 bases are in frame from base 1. Libraries were built with the immunoSEQ multiplex PCR assay. A mixture of 60 forward primers for TCR Vbeta segments and 13 reverse primers for TCR Jbeta segments was used in the multiplex PCR. A multiplex PCR assay on genomic DNA amplified the CDR3 region of rearranged TCR beta genes. The amplified TCR beta libraries were sequenced on the Illumina HiSeq System as 87-base-pair reads. The authors' analysis ran thus. In a later analysis, tens of millions of unique TCR beta chains were counted across the 500 to 850 repertoires, and roughly 11 million of these chains were shared by at least two donors. Raw reads were error-corrected and collapsed into unique sequences by a nearest-neighbor algorithm in which closely related sequences were merged to remove PCR and sequencing errors. Alignment of CDR3 sequences to IMGT reference sequences was used to assign V, D and J gene segments. Each retained sequence needed at least a six-nucleotide match to both a V gene segment and a J gene segment. Rearrangements were called productive when the CDR3 lacked stop codons and stayed in frame with V and J; all others were non-productive. CDR3 was defined according to IMGT convention as the region running from the second conserved V-encoded cysteine to the conserved J-encoded phenylalanine. The earlier analysis of 450 to 750 of the donors excluded any sequence lacking an unambiguous match to a single V gene segment. An earlier analysis of some 500 of the donors classified V segments as functional when productive rearrangements were above 56.7% and as segregating when the standard deviation between donors was above 5%. To diagnose cytomegalovirus status from the catalog of TCR beta chain sequences, a statistical classification framework was built. In a later analysis, TCR nucleotide sequences were compared against IMGT/GENE-DB human TR gene sequences so that V and J genes could be assigned. The TCRdist pipeline was used in a later analysis to assign CDR3 sequences and most-parsimonious VDJ recombination scenarios. In a later analysis, each TCR beta chain was defined by its CDR3 amino acid sequence together with its V-gene family, and reads without a unique V-gene family were excluded. A later analysis removed 600 or so highly shared, low-generation-probability nucleotide sequences to deal with suspected cross-contamination and a sequencing artifact. In a later analysis, a clonal expansion index was calculated for each public chain from normalized within-repertoire ranks of inferred template counts. A later analysis computed generation probabilities with a VDJ recombination model fitted to out-of-frame rearrangements, and checked the results against IGoR. A later analysis scored TCR-TCR, TCR-HLA and TCR-CMV co-occurrence with hypergeometric tests, applying a repertoire-size bias correction to TCR pairs. In a later analysis, false discovery rates were estimated by permuting HLA or CMV assignments 20 times. A later analysis grouped co-occurring TCRs with DBSCAN, adding TCRdist sequence similarity when clustering within HLA-allele-positive subsets. For co-occurrence clustering, repertoires with fewer than 30,000 or more than 120,000 public chains were excluded, along with roughly 5 repertoires with anomalous nucleotide sharing. Drawn from immuneACCESS, this table holds only the in-frame rearrangements with V and J called that TCRdb kept. Clones are partly lost; checked studies trace under half to an unresolved V gene and leave the rest unexplained. The V and J calls and clone size were taken over from that table, and D and trimming were inferred from the DNA. For this sample the table gives about 170,000 clones, of which more than 80% were detected only once. The ten largest account for 2% to 2.5% of the sample.

Comments on this clone: Its antigen specificity is not known. No base quality information exists; no much larger clone differs at one position.

The receptor comes from a male donor in good health and CMV-seronegative. The chain is encoded by TRBV6-6 joined to TRBJ2-3, with TRBD1 perhaps the D gene, on 5 matching bases. Sequencing used PBMCs. The CDR3 is CASSDPDIFTDTQYF. Read as DNA, the sequence is TGTGCCAGCAGTGACCCGGACATATTCACAGATACGCAGTATTTT.